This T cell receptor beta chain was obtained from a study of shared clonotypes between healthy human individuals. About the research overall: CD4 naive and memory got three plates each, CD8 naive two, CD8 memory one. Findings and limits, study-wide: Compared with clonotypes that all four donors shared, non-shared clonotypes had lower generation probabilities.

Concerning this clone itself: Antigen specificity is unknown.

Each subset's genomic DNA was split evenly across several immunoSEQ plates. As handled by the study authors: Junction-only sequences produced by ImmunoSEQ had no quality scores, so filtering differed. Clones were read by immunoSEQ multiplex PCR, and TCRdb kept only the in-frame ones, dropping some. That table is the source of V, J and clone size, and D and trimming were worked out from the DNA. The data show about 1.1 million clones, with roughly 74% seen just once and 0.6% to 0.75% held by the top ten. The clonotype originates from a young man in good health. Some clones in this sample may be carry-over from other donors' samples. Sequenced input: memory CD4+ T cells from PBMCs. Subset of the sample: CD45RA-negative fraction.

Here the CDR3 DNA reads TGCAGCGCTAGGAGCGGGACGAACACCGGGGAGCTGTTTTTT. Its translation is CSARSGTNTGELFF. This rearrangement joins TRBV29-1 to TRBJ2-2; the match to TRBD2 covers 7 bases. Germline-derived CDR1 and CDR2 are SQVTM and ANQGSEA. The CDR3 is 14 amino acids. V lost 7 bases and J lost 0; bases outside the gene matches: 5.